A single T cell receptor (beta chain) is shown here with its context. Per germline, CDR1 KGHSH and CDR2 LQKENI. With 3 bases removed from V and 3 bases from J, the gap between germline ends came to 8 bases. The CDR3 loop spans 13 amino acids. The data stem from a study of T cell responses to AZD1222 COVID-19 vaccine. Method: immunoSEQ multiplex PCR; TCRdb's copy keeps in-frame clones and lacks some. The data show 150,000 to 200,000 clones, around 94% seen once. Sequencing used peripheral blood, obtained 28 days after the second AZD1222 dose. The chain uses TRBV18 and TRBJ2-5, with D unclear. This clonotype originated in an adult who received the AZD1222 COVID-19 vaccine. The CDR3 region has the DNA TGTGCCAGCTCACCGAACCTAAAAGAGACCCAGTACTTC. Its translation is CASSPNLKETQYF.